This TCR beta chain was documented in a study of technical replicates of blood from a handful of donors. Clones were read by immunoSEQ multiplex PCR, and TCRdb kept only the in-frame ones, dropping some. The top ten hold more than 0.25% of the sample, which has about 66,000 clones, under 98% seen once. This clone was seen just once. The length of the CDR3 is 16 residues. CDR1 SNHLY and CDR2 FYNNEI come from the germline V gene. Losses at the gene ends were 6 bases for V and 2 bases for J; bases not matched to a gene: 8. The sequence derives from a human donor in good health. Sequences were obtained from T cells isolated from PBMCs. This chain links TRBV2 with TRBJ2-5, with 11 bases lining up with TRBD2. Written as DNA, the CDR3 is TGTGCCAGCAGGCTTTCTAGCGGGAGGCCTCAAGAGACCCAGTACTTC. Translation gives CASRLSSGRPQETQYF.